The 25 T cell receptor beta chains in this list originate from one sample, sequenced in a study of T cells after yellow fever vaccination. MiXCR, applied by TCRdb to the 5' RACE reads, yields one record per CDR3 protein. The repertoire consists of tens of thousands of distinct CDR3 sequences, with more than 5.5% occurring once and the leading ten covering around two fifths. Sample: CD8+ T cells sorted from PBMCs, taken on the day of the first yellow fever vaccination. All receptors derive from a man aged 18 to 30 who received the YFV17D yellow fever vaccine.

This clonotype has at least ten counts. The rearrangement uses TRBV12-3 or TRBV12-4 and TRBJ2-3, with 9 positions matching TRBD1. CDR3 length equals 14 residues. V lost 6 bases and J lost 1; bases outside the gene matches: 2. CDR3 in DNA: TGTGCCAGCAGCCGGACAGGGGGCACAGATACGCAGTATTTT. Its protein product is CASSRTGGTDTQYF.

The chain has TRBV12-5 and TRBJ2-7; D might be TRBD2 (5 bases). This CDR3 has 14 amino acids. The V gene lost 0 bases and the J gene lost 3 bases, with 9 bases spanning the gap. Germline assignment: CDR1 LGHNT and CDR2 FRNRAP. CDR3 in amino acids: CASGLVERVYEQYF. In nucleotides, the CDR3 is TGTGCTAGTGGTTTGGTCGAGAGGGTCTACGAGCAGTACTTC.

This clonotype was seen more than once but under ten times. The chain couples TRBV4-2 to TRBJ2-1; D is undetermined. CDR3 size: 15 residues. Germline V gene sequence: CDR1 LGHNA, CDR2 YNFKEQ. The ends were cut back, 1 base at V and 5 bases at J, with 12 bases in the middle. The CDR3 sequence is CASSQVRMSHNEQFF. CDR3 DNA: TGTGCCAGCAGCCAAGTCAGGATGTCCCACAATGAGCAGTTCTTC.

This clonotype was observed at least ten times. The gene calls are TRBV27 and TRBJ2-1, with TRBD2 matching over 7 bases. CDR1 and CDR2 (germline): MNHEY, SMNVEV (reference sequence). The V and J ends lost 2 bases and 15 bases, in that order; junction bases with no gene match: 16. This CDR3 contains 15 residues. In DNA form, the CDR3 reads TGTGCCAGCAGTTTACTAAATGTTGGGGGGGGACTTTTGTTCTTC. Translating it yields CASSLLNVGGGLLFF.

The V gene is TRBV5-5, the J gene TRBJ1-2; D not resolved. Germline CDR1 reads SGHKS; CDR2 reads YYEKEE (reference sequence). V lost 3 bases, J lost 4 bases, and 13 bases lay in between. The CDR3 length is 14 residues. The DNA of the CDR3 is TGTGCCAGCAGCTCGTGGACGGGCGCCTATGGCTACACCTTC. This gives the protein CASSSWTGAYGYTF.

This clonotype was detected a few times. V and J are TRBV7-2 and TRBJ2-5; no definite D call. The V end lost 0 bases, the J end lost 5 bases, and 7 bases lay between the germline ends. The CDR3 is 13 residues long. Per the germline V gene, CDR1 is SGHTA and CDR2 is FQGNSA. The CDR3 DNA is TGTGCCAGCAGCTTAGCCCCTCCGGAGACCCAGTACTTC. Its protein product is CASSLAPPETQYF. Supplemented by reference TRBV7-2 and TRBJ2-5, the full variable domain reads GAGVSQSPSNKVTEKGKDVELRCDPISGHTALYWYRQSLGQGLEFLIYFQGNSAPDKSGLPSDRFSAERTGGSVSTLTIQRTQQEDSAVYLCASSLAPPETQYFGPGTRLLVL.

This clonotype was counted ten times or more. The chain uses TRBV7-2 and TRBJ2-3; TRBD2 agrees at 9 bases. J lost 6 bases, V lost 5 bases, and 9 bases had no gene match. The germline gives CDR1 SGHTA, CDR2 FQGNSA. The CDR3 has 15 residues. CDR3 protein: CASSPIAGVPDTQYF. The CDR3 DNA reads as TGTGCCAGCAGCCCTATAGCGGGGGTACCCGATACGCAGTATTTT. The variable domain in full, completed from reference TRBV7-2 and TRBJ2-3, reads GAGVSQSPSNKVTEKGKDVELRCDPISGHTALYWYRQSLGQGLEFLIYFQGNSAPDKSGLPSDRFSAERTGGSVSTLTIQRTQQEDSAVYLCASSPIAGVPDTQYFGPGTRLTVL.

This clonotype came up many times. V gene TRBV6-6 combines with J gene TRBJ2-1; tentative D call: TRBD2 (5 bases). Germline lookup yields CDR1 MNHNY and CDR2 SVGAGI (reference sequence). CDR3 length: 18 amino acids. V lost 6 bases and J 4 bases, leaving 25 bases between the germline ends. CDR3 sequence: CASSLEPPGEPGYNEQFF. As DNA, the CDR3 is TGTGCCAGCAGCCTCGAACCCCCCGGGGAGCCGGGATACAATGAGCAGTTCTTC.

A remark on this clonotype: The junction shows a germline mismatch at one end, possibly a read error. J is TRBJ2-1 and V is TRBV7-7, with 10 bases identical to TRBD2. The CDR3 totals 14 residues. Per germline, CDR1 SSHAT and CDR2 FNYEAQ (reference sequence). CDR3 region: CASSLGLAALEQFF. For the CDR3, the DNA is TGTGCTAGCAGCTTAGGACTAGCGGCCCTCGAGCAGTTCTTC.

The rearrangement links TRBV15 to TRBJ1-6; 7 nucleotides agree with TRBD1. The germline V gene has CDR1 LNHNV and CDR2 YYDKDF (reference sequence). Losses at the gene ends were 3 bases for V and 10 bases for J; bases not matched to a gene: 9. This CDR3 is 15 amino acids long. CDR3 sequence: CATSSARDRLSPLHF. The CDR3 DNA reads TGTGCCACCAGCAGCGCCCGGGACAGACTCTCACCCCTCCACTTT.

This clonotype has more than one count but fewer than ten. CDR3 amino acids: CASIRTGYNEQFF. CDR3 in DNA: TGTGCCAGTATTCGGACGGGATACAATGAGCAGTTCTTC. The chain carries TRBV19 and TRBJ2-1, with a possible D match to TRBD2 (5 bases). CDR3 size: 13 residues. Trimming took off 7 bases at V and 4 bases at J, with 11 bases between the two ends. Germline CDR1 reads LNHDA; CDR2 reads SQIVND (reference sequence).

This clonotype was seen ten or more times. The chain is built from TRBV27 and TRBJ2-1; 7 bases are a match to TRBD2. Per the germline V gene, CDR1 is MNHEY and CDR2 is SMNVEV (reference sequence). The CDR3 has 14 amino acids. V gave up 3 bases and J gave up 5 bases; unmatched junction bases: 4. CDR3 sequence (DNA): TGTGCCAGCAGTTTCCTTGGGGGGGACAATGAGCAGTTCTTC. Translation: CASSFLGGDNEQFF.

The V and J genes are TRBV5-1 and TRBJ1-6, with D unclear. The CDR3 is made up of 14 amino acids. The V gene's germline CDR1 is SGHRS and CDR2 YFSETQ. V was trimmed by 4 bases and J by 6 bases, leaving 11 bases between them. The CDR3, as DNA: TGCGCCAGCAGCATAGGACGGTTTAATTCACCCCTCCACTTT. Residues: CASSIGRFNSPLHF. The entire variable domain, with the rest obtained from reference TRBV5-1 and TRBJ1-6, is as follows: KAGVTQTPRYLIKTRGQQVTLSCSPISGHRSVSWYQQTPGQGLQFLFEYFSETQRNKGNFPGRFSGRQFSNSRSEMNVSTLELGDSALYLCASSIGRFNSPLHFGNGTRLTVT.

This clonotype appeared many times. The chain employs TRBV7-2 and TRBJ2-3; 7 bases agree with TRBD2. V gave up 5 bases and J gave up 5 bases; unmatched junction bases: 13. The length of the CDR3 is 16 residues. Germline-derived CDR1 and CDR2 are SGHTA and FQGNSA. The CDR3: CASSGSKERGLDTQYF. CDR3 DNA sequence: TGTGCCAGCAGCGGGTCGAAGGAGCGGGGATTAGATACGCAGTATTTT.

At least ten counts were recorded for this clonotype. The genes are TRBV10-2 and TRBJ2-2; 10 bases line up with TRBD2. CDR3 length: 12 amino acids. Germline values: CDR1 WSHSY, CDR2 SAAADI. In nucleotides, the CDR3 is TGCGCTCAGCGGGGGGGTAACGGGGAGCTGTTTTTT. It is translated as CAQRGGNGELFF.

This clonotype was detected many times. The chain carries TRBV6-2 or TRBV6-3 and TRBJ1-1, with D tentatively TRBD1 (5 bases). The CDR3 spans 16 residues. CDR1 MNHEY and CDR2 SVGEGT come from the germline V gene. V gave up 2 bases and J gave up 0 bases, with 13 bases separating them. This CDR3 reads CASSYEGTGMNTEAFF. The DNA of the CDR3 is TGTGCCAGCAGTTACGAAGGGACTGGGATGAACACTGAAGCTTTCTTT.

J is TRBJ2-1 and V is TRBV20-1; 7 positions agree with TRBD1. CDR3 size: 15 residues. J was trimmed by 4 bases and V by 6 bases; bases with no gene match: 12. The germline V gene has CDR1 DFQATT and CDR2 SNEGSKA (reference sequence). The CDR3 reads CSADPGTDYYNEQFF. The CDR3 bases are TGCAGTGCCGATCCCGGGACAGATTATTACAATGAGCAGTTCTTC.

This clonotype was counted at least ten times. This chain joins TRBV9 and TRBJ2-1; D perhaps matches TRBD2 (6 bases). Germline V gives CDR1 SGDLS, CDR2 YYNGEE. The germline V and J ends were trimmed by 4 bases and 5 bases, with 7 bases remaining between them. This CDR3 contains 12 residues. The CDR3 nucleotides are TGTGCCAGCAGCTGGGGGGACAATGAGCAGTTCTTC. Its translation is CASSWGDNEQFF.

This clonotype was found many times. The chain employs TRBV12-3 or TRBV12-4 and TRBJ2-2; TRBD2 might be the D (7 bases). V lost 6 bases and J 4 bases, leaving 15 bases between the germline ends. CDR3 size: 15 residues. The CDR3 DNA is TGTGCCAGCAGCGGGGGGCCTAGAGGCACCGGGGAGCTGTTTTTT. This translates into CASSGGPRGTGELFF.

This clonotype was detected many times. The chain couples TRBV20-1 to TRBJ2-2; 7 nucleotides agree with TRBD2. CDR3 length: 14 amino acids. V gave up 1 base and J gave up 9 bases; unmatched junction bases: 8. CDR1 is DFQATT, CDR2 SNEGSKA, per germline (reference sequence). CDR3 in amino acids: CSARGTRDFRELFF. DNA for the CDR3: TGCAGTGCTAGAGGGACTAGAGACTTTCGGGAGCTGTTTTTT.

This clonotype has just a few counts. The chain has TRBV9 and TRBJ2-1; 7 bases are a match to TRBD2. The J segment lost 2 bases and the V segment lost 2 bases, leaving 4 bases of the junction unmatched. The length of the CDR3 is 15 residues. Germline CDR1 is SGDLS and CDR2 is YYNGEE. The CDR3 spells CASSVGGGAYNEQFF. In DNA form, the CDR3 reads TGTGCCAGCAGCGTGGGCGGGGGAGCCTACAATGAGCAGTTCTTC. Filled out from reference TRBV9 and TRBJ2-1, the complete variable domain reads DSGVTQTPKHLITATGQRVTLRCSPRSGDLSVYWYQQSLDQGLQFLIQYYNGEERAKGNILERFSAQQFPDLHSELNLSSLELGDSALYFCASSVGGGAYNEQFFGPGTRLTVL.

The chain employs TRBV5-4 and TRBJ2-1; a possible D gene is TRBD2 (7 bases). The CDR3 runs to 14 residues. Trimming stripped 3 bases from V and 8 bases from J, with 15 bases between. The germline V gene has CDR1 SGHNT and CDR2 YYREEE (reference sequence). The CDR3 is CASSWSGGRDEQFF. The CDR3 bases are TGTGCCAGCAGCTGGTCCGGGGGGCGGGATGAGCAGTTCTTC.

V usage is TRBV4-1 and J usage is TRBJ2-2, with 9 bases that match TRBD1. The V gene's germline CDR1 is MGHRA and CDR2 YSYEKL. This CDR3 contains 18 residues. The V segment lost 4 bases and the J segment 3 bases; nucleotides outside the gene matches: 12. CDR3 in amino acids: CASSPSRDRVVDTGELFF. Written as DNA, the CDR3 is TGCGCCAGCAGCCCGTCCCGGGACAGGGTGGTGGACACCGGGGAGCTGTTTTTT.

This clonotype was detected many times. This chain links TRBV7-9 with TRBJ2-3; perhaps TRBD1 as D (6 bases). This CDR3 region has 15 residues. CDR1 and CDR2 (germline): SEHNR, FQNEAQ (reference sequence). V was clipped by 0 bases and J by 5 bases, with 12 bases between them. DNA of the CDR3: TGTGCCAGCAGCTTAGCGGGGGCCCTGGAAGATACGCAGTATTTT. It is translated as CASSLAGALEDTQYF.

This clonotype was seen only a few times. V and J are TRBV4-3 and TRBJ2-2, with TRBD2 matching 7 bases. With 2 bases clipped from V and 1 base from J, the junction kept 7 bases outside the gene matches. The CDR3 is 17 residues long. The germline gives CDR1 LGHNA, CDR2 YSLEER. This chain's CDR3 is CASSQTTGTKNTGELFF. CDR3 DNA sequence: TGCGCCAGCAGCCAAACGACCGGGACTAAGAACACCGGGGAGCTGTTTTTT.